This TCR beta chain was identified during a study of CD8 T cells in ankylosing spondylitis. Broader study findings: Reportedly, disease-linked clones are significantly enriched in ankylosing spondylitis patients' matched synovial fluid.

One entry per CDR3 protein results from TCRdb running MiXCR on the 5' RACE reads. The sample includes over 100,000 distinct CDR3 sequences, about an eighth seen only once; the top ten take about 4%. This clonotype was recorded at least ten times. The antigen is not known. The TCR was taken from a female donor with ankylosing spondylitis or in good health (not recorded which). The sample consisted of blood, either unsorted or a sorted T cell fraction (not recorded which).

DNA of the CDR3: TGTGCCAGCAGTTTACGGAGTGTGTCCAGCACTGAAGCTTTCTTT. Translating gives CASSLRSVSSTEAFF. This chain connects TRBV12-3 or TRBV12-4 to TRBJ1-1; D unresolved. Trimming took 2 bases from V and 4 from J, leaving 14 bases between them. The CDR3 contains 15 residues.